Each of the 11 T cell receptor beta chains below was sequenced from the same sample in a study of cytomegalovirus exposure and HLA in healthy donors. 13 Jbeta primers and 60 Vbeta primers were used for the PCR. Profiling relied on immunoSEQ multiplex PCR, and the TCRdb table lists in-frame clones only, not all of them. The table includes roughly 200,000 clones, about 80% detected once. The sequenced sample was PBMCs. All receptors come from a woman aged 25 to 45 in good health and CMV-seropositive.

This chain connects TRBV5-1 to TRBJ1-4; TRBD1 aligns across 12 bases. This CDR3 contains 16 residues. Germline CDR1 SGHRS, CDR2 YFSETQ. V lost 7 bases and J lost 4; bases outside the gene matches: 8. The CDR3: CASCTGQGAYNEKLFF. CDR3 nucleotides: TGCGCCAGCTGTACGGGACAGGGGGCCTATAATGAAAAACTGTTTTTT.

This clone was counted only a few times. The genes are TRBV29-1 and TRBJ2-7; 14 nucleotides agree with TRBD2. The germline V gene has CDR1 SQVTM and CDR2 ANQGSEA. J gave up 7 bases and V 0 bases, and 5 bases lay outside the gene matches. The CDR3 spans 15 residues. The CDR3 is CSVEDRLAGGREQYF. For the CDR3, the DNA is TGCAGCGTTGAAGACCGACTAGCGGGAGGGAGGGAGCAGTACTTC.

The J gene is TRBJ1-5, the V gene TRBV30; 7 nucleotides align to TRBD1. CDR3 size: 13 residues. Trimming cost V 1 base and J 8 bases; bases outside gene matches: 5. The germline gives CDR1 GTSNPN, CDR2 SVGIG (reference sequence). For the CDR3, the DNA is TGTGCCTGGAGTGGGGGACAGCAAGAGCCCCAGCATTTT. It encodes CAWSGGQQEPQHF.

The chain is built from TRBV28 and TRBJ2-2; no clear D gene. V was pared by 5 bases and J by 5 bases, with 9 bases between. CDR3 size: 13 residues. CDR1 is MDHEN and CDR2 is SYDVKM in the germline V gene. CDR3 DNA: TGTGCCAGCAGTACCCCCGGTACCGGGGAGCTGTTTTTT. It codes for CASSTPGTGELFF.

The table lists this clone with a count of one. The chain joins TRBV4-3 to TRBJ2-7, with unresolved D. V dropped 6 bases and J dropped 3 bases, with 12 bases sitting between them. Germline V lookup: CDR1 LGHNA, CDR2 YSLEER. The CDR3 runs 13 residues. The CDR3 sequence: CASSGGRFYEQYF. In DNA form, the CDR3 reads TGCGCCAGCAGTGGCGGAAGGTTCTACGAGCAGTACTTC.

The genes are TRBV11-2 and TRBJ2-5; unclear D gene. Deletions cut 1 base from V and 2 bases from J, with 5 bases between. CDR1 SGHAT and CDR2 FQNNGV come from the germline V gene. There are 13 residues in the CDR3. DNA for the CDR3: TGTGCCAGCAGCTTAGTACGGCAAGAGACCCAGTACTTC. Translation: CASSLVRQETQYF. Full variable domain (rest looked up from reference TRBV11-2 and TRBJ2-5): EAGVAQSPRYKIIEKRQSVAFWCNPISGHATLYWYQQILGQGPKLLIQFQNNGVVDDSQLPKDRFSAERLKGVDSTLKIQPAKLEDSAVYLCASSLVRQETQYFGPGTRLLVL.

The CDR3 reads CASSSPGGDRGHTGELFF. DNA of the CDR3: TGTGCCAGCAGTTCCCCGGGTGGAGACAGGGGGCACACCGGGGAGCTGTTTTTT. This chain joins TRBV27 and TRBJ2-2; 10 bases map to TRBD1. The germline CDR1 and CDR2 sequences are MNHEY and SMNVEV (reference sequence). The trim removed 4 bases at V and 3 bases at J, leaving 11 bases unmatched. The CDR3 has 18 amino acids.

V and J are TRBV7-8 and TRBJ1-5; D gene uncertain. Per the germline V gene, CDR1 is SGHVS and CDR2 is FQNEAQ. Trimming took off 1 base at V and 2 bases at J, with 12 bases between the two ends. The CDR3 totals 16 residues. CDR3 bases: TGTGCCAGCAGCTTAGTTGGCAGGCTCGGCAATCAGCCCCAGCATTTT. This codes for CASSLVGRLGNQPQHF.

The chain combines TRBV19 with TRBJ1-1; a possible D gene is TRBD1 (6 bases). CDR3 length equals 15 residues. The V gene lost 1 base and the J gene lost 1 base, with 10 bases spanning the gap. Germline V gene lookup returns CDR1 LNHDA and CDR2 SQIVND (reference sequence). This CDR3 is CASSIGRDTNTEAFF. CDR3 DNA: TGTGCCAGTAGTATAGGCCGGGACACGAACACTGAAGCTTTCTTT. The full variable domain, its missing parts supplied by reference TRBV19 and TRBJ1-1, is DGGITQSPKYLFRKEGQNVTLSCEQNLNHDAMYWYRQDPGQGLRLIYYSQIVNDFQKGDIAEGYSVSREKKESFPLTVTSAQKNPTAFYLCASSIGRDTNTEAFFGQGTRLTVV.

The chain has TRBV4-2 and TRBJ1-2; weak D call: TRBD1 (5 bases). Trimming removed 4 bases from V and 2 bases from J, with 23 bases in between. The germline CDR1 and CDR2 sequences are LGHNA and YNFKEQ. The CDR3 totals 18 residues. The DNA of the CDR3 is TGTGCCAGCAGCCGTCTGGTAGGGGAAGAGCTTTTCAACTATGGCTACACCTTC. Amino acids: CASSRLVGEELFNYGYTF.

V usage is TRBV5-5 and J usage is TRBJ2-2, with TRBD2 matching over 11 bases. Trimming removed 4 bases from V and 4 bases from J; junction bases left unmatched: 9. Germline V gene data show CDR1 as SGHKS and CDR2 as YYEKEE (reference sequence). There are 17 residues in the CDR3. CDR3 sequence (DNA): TGTGCCAGCAGCGCGTCCATAGCGGGGGGGATCACCGGGGAGCTGTTTTTT. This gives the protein CASSASIAGGITGELFF. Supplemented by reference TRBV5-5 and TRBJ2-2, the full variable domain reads DAGVTQSPTHLIKTRGQQVTLRCSPISGHKSVSWYQQVLGQGPQFIFQYYEKEERGRGNFPDRFSARQFPNYSSELNVNALLLGDSALYLCASSASIAGGITGELFFGEGSRLTVL.